Sequencing of this T cell receptor beta chain was carried out in a study of blood T cell repertoires in COVID-19. Study-level information: Material from acute and convalescent COVID-19 was sourced from the United States, Italy and Spain. Sources were T cells, B-cell-depleted T cells, or PBMCs; the material itself was cDNA or gDNA.

Authors' data handling: Scientists estimated how many nucleated cells there were by amplifying reference gene primers. Generated by immunoSEQ multiplex PCR, the TCRdb table keeps only in-frame clones and is missing some. V, J and clone size derive from that table, while D and trimming were established from the DNA sequence. The data contain tens of thousands of clones, roughly 80% of them singletons. The sample consisted of peripheral blood. The clonotype was recovered from a woman of 80 years or more with active or convalescent COVID-19.

The CDR3 here is CASAGTGAYNEQFF. For the CDR3, the DNA is TGTGCCAGCGCCGGGACAGGGGCCTACAATGAGCAGTTCTTC. The genes are TRBV11-3 and TRBJ2-1; the match to TRBD1 covers 10 bases. The CDR3 is 14 amino acids. J gave up 2 bases and V 8 bases, and 3 bases lay outside the gene matches. The germline V gene has CDR1 SGHNT and CDR2 YENEEA.